This is a list of T cell receptor beta chains from one sample in a study of blood T cell repertoires in COVID-19. Data came from immunoSEQ multiplex PCR; TCRdb stores just in-frame clones and leaves some out. Of around 150,000 clones listed, roughly 85% were seen once; the top ten hold 2.5% to 4%. The sample consisted of peripheral blood. These receptors all stem from a human donor with acute or convalescent COVID-19. The donor label of this sample is uncertain. Both conserved end residues are part of each CDR3. A D gene is named only where the DNA matches it firmly. Clone sizes are given selectively: once, few, many, or a class where the clone is expanded.

j_call: TRBJ1-1
clone_size: few
d_call: TRBD1
v_call: TRBV6-4
cdr3_nt: TGTGCCAGCAGTGATTACCCGGGACAGGGGGCTTTCTTT
cdr3_aa: CASSDYPGQGAFF

j_call: TRBJ1-1
clone_size: -
d_call: TRBD1
v_call: TRBV19
cdr3_nt: TGTGCCAGTAGTATCGGCCGGGGACAGGGAGTTTCTACTGAAGCTTTCTTT
cdr3_aa: CASSIGRGQGVSTEAFF

j_call: TRBJ1-4
clone_size: -
d_call: -
v_call: TRBV7-9
cdr3_nt: TGTGCCAGCAGCTTGAGAGCAACTAATGAAAAACTGTTTTTT
cdr3_aa: CASSLRATNEKLFF

j_call: TRBJ1-6
clone_size: -
d_call: -
v_call: TRBV18
cdr3_nt: TGTGCCAGCTCACCACTTGTCTCTGGCCATTCACCCCTCCACTTT
cdr3_aa: CASSPLVSGHSPLHF

j_call: TRBJ2-7
clone_size: few
d_call: TRBD1
v_call: TRBV9
cdr3_nt: TGTGCCAGCAGCGGGACAGGGGGCGCTGGGAACGAGCAGTACTTC
cdr3_aa: CASSGTGGAGNEQYF

j_call: TRBJ1-4
clone_size: -
d_call: -
v_call: TRBV6-2/TRBV6-3
cdr3_nt: TGTGCCAGCAGTCAACCGGGACTGTACAATGAAAAACTGTTTTTT
cdr3_aa: CASSQPGLYNEKLFF

j_call: TRBJ1-4
clone_size: -
d_call: -
v_call: TRBV3-1/TRBV3-2
cdr3_nt: TGTGCCAGCCTGGGGGCGACTGAAAAACTGTTTTTT
cdr3_aa: CASLGATEKLFF

j_call: TRBJ1-2
clone_size: -
d_call: TRBD1
v_call: TRBV18
cdr3_nt: TGTGCCAGCTCAGGGCCGGGACAGGGGGCATTGAACTATGGCTACACCTTC
cdr3_aa: CASSGPGQGALNYGYTF

j_call: TRBJ1-6
clone_size: -
d_call: -
v_call: TRBV29-1
cdr3_nt: TGCAGCGTAGCCCAAAGTATCGACCCGGACAGTGCCTCACCCCTCCACTTT
cdr3_aa: CSVAQSIDPDSASPLHF

j_call: TRBJ1-1
clone_size: -
d_call: -
v_call: TRBV3-1/TRBV3-2
cdr3_nt: TGTGCCAGCAGCCAAGCTGGGCAAAAGAACACTGAAGCTTTCTTT
cdr3_aa: CASSQAGQKNTEAFF

j_call: TRBJ2-2
clone_size: -
d_call: TRBD2
v_call: TRBV19
cdr3_nt: TGTGCCAGTAGTGTGTTAGCGGGGGGGCGTCACGGGGAGCTGTTTTTT
cdr3_aa: CASSVLAGGRHGELFF

j_call: TRBJ2-1
clone_size: once
d_call: TRBD1
v_call: TRBV2
cdr3_nt: TGTGCCAGCAGGGGGGACAGGGCGGACAATGAGCAGTTCTTC
cdr3_aa: CASRGDRADNEQFF

j_call: TRBJ2-7
clone_size: -
d_call: TRBD1
v_call: TRBV7-2
cdr3_nt: TGTGCCAGCAGCTTAAAGGGGACCGGGACAGGGGGCTACGAGCAGTACTTC
cdr3_aa: CASSLKGTGTGGYEQYF

j_call: TRBJ1-1
clone_size: -
d_call: -
v_call: TRBV14
cdr3_nt: TGTGCCAGCAGCCAAACGGCGAGGGCGCGCACTGAAGCTTTCTTT
cdr3_aa: CASSQTARARTEAFF

j_call: TRBJ2-7
clone_size: -
d_call: TRBD1
v_call: TRBV5-4
cdr3_nt: TGTGCCAGCAGCTTCGGGACAGGCCTTAGGAGCCCCTACGAGCAGTACTTC
cdr3_aa: CASSFGTGLRSPYEQYF

j_call: TRBJ1-1
clone_size: -
d_call: -
v_call: TRBV11-1
cdr3_nt: TGTGCCAGCAGCCTTAACAGGGAGGAAGCTTTCTTT
cdr3_aa: CASSLNREEAFF

j_call: TRBJ2-1
clone_size: few
d_call: -
v_call: TRBV11-3
cdr3_nt: TGTGCCAGCAGCTTGGGTGGGGGGACCTACAATGAGCAGTTCTTC
cdr3_aa: CASSLGGGTYNEQFF

j_call: TRBJ2-1
clone_size: few
d_call: -
v_call: TRBV27
cdr3_nt: TGTGCCAGCAGTTTCCCCAACAATGAGCAGTTCTTC
cdr3_aa: CASSFPNNEQFF

j_call: TRBJ2-6
clone_size: -
d_call: -
v_call: TRBV2
cdr3_nt: TGTGCCAGCAGTGAATCGGGTCCTGGGGCCAACGTCCTGACTTTC
cdr3_aa: CASSESGPGANVLTF

j_call: TRBJ1-5
clone_size: -
d_call: TRBD1
v_call: TRBV10-3
cdr3_nt: TGTGCCATCAGTGAGGGACAGGGTAGCAATCAGCCCCAGCATTTT
cdr3_aa: CAISEGQGSNQPQHF

j_call: TRBJ2-1
clone_size: -
d_call: -
v_call: TRBV6-6
cdr3_nt: TGTGCCAGCAGTTACAGCGATACCTACAATGAGCAGTTCTTC
cdr3_aa: CASSYSDTYNEQFF

j_call: TRBJ1-5
clone_size: -
d_call: TRBD1
v_call: TRBV19
cdr3_nt: TGTGCCAGTACCTCCCCCCCAGGGGGCAGCCAGCCCCAGCATTTT
cdr3_aa: CASTSPPGGSQPQHF

j_call: TRBJ2-2
clone_size: -
d_call: TRBD1
v_call: TRBV2
cdr3_nt: TGTGCCAGCAGAGGGACAGTGAACACCGGGGAGCTGTTTTTT
cdr3_aa: CASRGTVNTGELFF

j_call: TRBJ2-7
clone_size: -
d_call: TRBD2
v_call: TRBV27
cdr3_nt: TGTGCCAGCAGTTTCCGGGGGGGCGCAACCGAGCAGTACTTC
cdr3_aa: CASSFRGGATEQYF

j_call: TRBJ1-4
clone_size: once
d_call: -
v_call: TRBV27
cdr3_nt: TGTGCCAGCAGTCCAGCCCTGAAGTCGAGAGGTAATGAAAAACTGTTTTTT
cdr3_aa: CASSPALKSRGNEKLFF

j_call: TRBJ2-5
clone_size: -
d_call: -
v_call: TRBV12-3/TRBV12-4
cdr3_nt: TGTGCCAGCAGTTTATCCGTGGAGACCCAGTACTTC
cdr3_aa: CASSLSVETQYF

j_call: TRBJ1-1
clone_size: -
d_call: TRBD1
v_call: TRBV18
cdr3_nt: TGTGCCAGCTCACAACAGGGGGGGAACACTGAAGCTTTCTTT
cdr3_aa: CASSQQGGNTEAFF

j_call: TRBJ1-1
clone_size: -
d_call: -
v_call: TRBV5-4
cdr3_nt: TGTGCCAGCAGCGACTGGGGGCTTGGGAACACTGAAGCTTTCTTT
cdr3_aa: CASSDWGLGNTEAFF

j_call: TRBJ2-7
clone_size: few
d_call: TRBD2
v_call: TRBV19
cdr3_nt: TGTGCCAGTAGTACCCAGGGAGGGAGCTCCTACGAGCAGTACTTC
cdr3_aa: CASSTQGGSSYEQYF

j_call: TRBJ1-5
clone_size: -
d_call: -
v_call: TRBV19
cdr3_nt: TGTGCCAGTAGTACAACAGACAGGTCTCGCAATCAGCCCCAGCATTTT
cdr3_aa: CASSTTDRSRNQPQHF

j_call: TRBJ1-1
clone_size: few
d_call: -
v_call: TRBV5-1
cdr3_nt: TGCGCCAGCAGCTTACCCGGGGGGGCTGATGAAGCTTTCTTT
cdr3_aa: CASSLPGGADEAFF

j_call: TRBJ1-1
clone_size: -
d_call: TRBD1
v_call: TRBV2
cdr3_nt: TGTGCCAGCTCTTCGGGACAGATGAACACTGAAGCTTTCTTT
cdr3_aa: CASSSGQMNTEAFF

j_call: TRBJ1-6
clone_size: -
d_call: TRBD1
v_call: TRBV4-1
cdr3_nt: TGCGCCAGCAGCCAATTCCCTAATCCGGGACAGGGTAATTCACCCCTCCACTTT
cdr3_aa: CASSQFPNPGQGNSPLHF

j_call: TRBJ1-2
clone_size: -
d_call: TRBD1
v_call: TRBV30
cdr3_nt: TGTGCCTGGAGAGGCCTAGGACAGGGGACTATGCCCGCATATGGCTACACCTTC
cdr3_aa: CAWRGLGQGTMPAYGYTF

j_call: TRBJ2-7
clone_size: -
d_call: TRBD1
v_call: TRBV11-2
cdr3_nt: TGTGCCAGCAGCCTCACCGGGACAGCCGGCTCCTACGAGCAGTACTTC
cdr3_aa: CASSLTGTAGSYEQYF

j_call: TRBJ1-1
clone_size: -
d_call: -
v_call: TRBV7-9
cdr3_nt: TGTGCCAGCAGCTCATTAGGGGGTAGAATTGAAGCTTTCTTT
cdr3_aa: CASSSLGGRIEAFF

j_call: TRBJ2-2
clone_size: -
d_call: -
v_call: TRBV4-3
cdr3_nt: TGCGCCAGCAGCCAAGATGGAGTTAATCCGGGCACCGGGGAGCTGTTTTTT
cdr3_aa: CASSQDGVNPGTGELFF

j_call: TRBJ2-3
clone_size: -
d_call: TRBD2
v_call: TRBV27
cdr3_nt: TGTGCCAGCAGCCGGGACTACACAGATACGCAGTATTTT
cdr3_aa: CASSRDYTDTQYF

j_call: TRBJ1-6
clone_size: -
d_call: TRBD1
v_call: TRBV30
cdr3_nt: TGTGCCTGGAGTGTCCCCAGGACAGGGCGGACACCCCTCCACTTT
cdr3_aa: CAWSVPRTGRTPLHF

j_call: TRBJ1-2
clone_size: -
d_call: -
v_call: TRBV18
cdr3_nt: TGTGCCAGCTCACCACTTGACAGCCCCATGGATGGCTACACCTTC
cdr3_aa: CASSPLDSPMDGYTF

j_call: TRBJ1-5
clone_size: -
d_call: -
v_call: TRBV15
cdr3_nt: TGTGCCACCGCACAGGGAAGGGGCCAGCCCCAGCATTTT
cdr3_aa: CATAQGRGQPQHF

j_call: TRBJ2-1
clone_size: -
d_call: TRBD2
v_call: TRBV6-2/TRBV6-3
cdr3_nt: TGTGCCAGCAGCCCGACTAGCGGGCAGAATGAGCAGTTCTTC
cdr3_aa: CASSPTSGQNEQFF

j_call: TRBJ2-7
clone_size: -
d_call: -
v_call: TRBV9
cdr3_nt: TGTGCCAGCAGCTTCAGACCGGACAGCCACGAGCAGTACTTC
cdr3_aa: CASSFRPDSHEQYF

j_call: TRBJ2-1
clone_size: -
d_call: TRBD1
v_call: TRBV2
cdr3_nt: TGTGCCAGCAGAGATAATCGAAGGGACAGGGGGCGAAATAAGCAGTTCTTC
cdr3_aa: CASRDNRRDRGRNKQFF

j_call: TRBJ1-2
clone_size: -
d_call: TRBD1
v_call: TRBV5-6
cdr3_nt: TGTGCCAGCAGCTTGTCTGGGACAGGTTGGTTCGGCTATGGCTACACCTTC
cdr3_aa: CASSLSGTGWFGYGYTF

j_call: TRBJ2-3
clone_size: -
d_call: -
v_call: TRBV11-3
cdr3_nt: TGTGCCAGCAGCTTAGTTGGGCAGGGCGCTCAAGATACGCAGTATTTT
cdr3_aa: CASSLVGQGAQDTQYF

j_call: TRBJ1-5
clone_size: few
d_call: -
v_call: TRBV18
cdr3_nt: TGTGCCAGCTCACAGGACAGAAATAGCAATCAGCCCCAGCATTTT
cdr3_aa: CASSQDRNSNQPQHF

j_call: TRBJ1-4
clone_size: -
d_call: -
v_call: TRBV28
cdr3_nt: TGTGCCAGCAGTTTCGCGGGTGCTAATGAAAAACTGTTTTTT
cdr3_aa: CASSFAGANEKLFF

j_call: TRBJ1-3
clone_size: -
d_call: -
v_call: TRBV19
cdr3_nt: TGTGCCAGTAGTCGCCCCCCACACTCTGGAAACACCATATATTTT
cdr3_aa: CASSRPPHSGNTIYF

j_call: TRBJ2-1
clone_size: -
d_call: TRBD2
v_call: TRBV5-8
cdr3_nt: TGTGCCAGCAGCTTACTAGCGGGGGATTACAATGAGCAGTTCTTC
cdr3_aa: CASSLLAGDYNEQFF

j_call: TRBJ2-2
clone_size: -
d_call: TRBD1
v_call: TRBV30
cdr3_nt: TGTGCCTGGAGTCCCCAGGGGGTCGGGGAGCTGTTTTTT
cdr3_aa: CAWSPQGVGELFF

j_call: TRBJ2-7
clone_size: -
d_call: -
v_call: TRBV23-1
cdr3_nt: TGCGCCAGCACCTCCGGGCAGGGGAAGTCCTACGAGCAGTACTTC
cdr3_aa: CASTSGQGKSYEQYF

j_call: TRBJ1-6
clone_size: -
d_call: -
v_call: TRBV6-5
cdr3_nt: TGTGCCAGCAGTTACCGGGCAGGGATAAGGGGTTCACCCCTCCACTTT
cdr3_aa: CASSYRAGIRGSPLHF

j_call: TRBJ2-5
clone_size: few
d_call: TRBD2
v_call: TRBV28
cdr3_nt: TGTGCCAGCTCGGGGCGGGGGGAGACCCAGTACTTC
cdr3_aa: CASSGRGETQYF

j_call: TRBJ1-2
clone_size: -
d_call: -
v_call: TRBV19
cdr3_nt: TGTGCCAGCGCTTATGGGGCCCTAGATGGCTACACCTTC
cdr3_aa: CASAYGALDGYTF

j_call: TRBJ2-3
clone_size: -
d_call: TRBD2
v_call: TRBV7-3
cdr3_nt: TGTGCCAGCAGCTTCCCCCTAGCGGGGAGCACAGATACGCAGTATTTT
cdr3_aa: CASSFPLAGSTDTQYF

j_call: TRBJ1-6
clone_size: -
d_call: -
v_call: TRBV9
cdr3_nt: TGTGCCAGCAGCGTACAAGGTGTGGGAGACGTTTCACCCCTCCACTTT
cdr3_aa: CASSVQGVGDVSPLHF